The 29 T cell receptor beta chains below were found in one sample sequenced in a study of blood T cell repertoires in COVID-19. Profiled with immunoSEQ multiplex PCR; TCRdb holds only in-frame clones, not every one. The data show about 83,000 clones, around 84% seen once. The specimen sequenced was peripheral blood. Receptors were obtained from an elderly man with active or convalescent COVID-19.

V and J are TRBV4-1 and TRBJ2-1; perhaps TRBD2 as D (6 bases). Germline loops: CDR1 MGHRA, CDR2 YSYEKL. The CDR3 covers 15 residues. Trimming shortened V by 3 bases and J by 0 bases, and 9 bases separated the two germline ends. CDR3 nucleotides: TGCGCCAGCAGCCAGGCGGGGAGCTCCTACAATGAGCAGTTCTTC. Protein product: CASSQAGSSYNEQFF.

CDR3 sequence reads: CASSPSGQLAGADTQYF. The CDR3, as DNA: TGTGCCAGCAGCCCAAGCGGGCAACTAGCGGGTGCAGATACGCAGTATTTT. V is TRBV3-1 (or the pseudogene TRBV3-2) and J is TRBJ2-3; 9 bases are shared with TRBD2. This CDR3 has 17 residues. V dropped 4 bases and J dropped 4; count of bases not matched to a gene: 12. CDR1 is LGHDT and CDR2 is YNNKEL in the germline V gene (reference sequence).

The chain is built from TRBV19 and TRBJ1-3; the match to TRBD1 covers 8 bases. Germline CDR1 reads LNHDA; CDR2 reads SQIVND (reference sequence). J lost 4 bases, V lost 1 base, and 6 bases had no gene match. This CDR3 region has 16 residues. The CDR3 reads CASSIGGRGRGNTIYF. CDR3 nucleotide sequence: TGTGCCAGTAGTATAGGAGGCAGGGGGCGAGGAAACACCATATATTTT. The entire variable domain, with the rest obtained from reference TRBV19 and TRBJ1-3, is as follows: DGGITQSPKYLFRKEGQNVTLSCEQNLNHDAMYWYRQDPGQGLRLIYYSQIVNDFQKGDIAEGYSVSREKKESFPLTVTSAQKNPTAFYLCASSIGGRGRGNTIYFGEGSWLTVV.

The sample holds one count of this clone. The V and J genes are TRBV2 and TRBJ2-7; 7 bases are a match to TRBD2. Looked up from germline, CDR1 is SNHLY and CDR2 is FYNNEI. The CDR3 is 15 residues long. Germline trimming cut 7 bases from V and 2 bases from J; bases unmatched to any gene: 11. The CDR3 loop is CASTPGRAGPYEQYV. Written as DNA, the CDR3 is TGTGCCAGCACCCCGGGGAGGGCTGGCCCCTACGAGCAGTACGTC.

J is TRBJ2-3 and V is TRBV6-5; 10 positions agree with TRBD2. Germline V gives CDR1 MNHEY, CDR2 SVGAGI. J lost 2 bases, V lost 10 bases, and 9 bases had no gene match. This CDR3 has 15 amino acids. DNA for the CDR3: TGTGCCACCCCAGCGGGGGGGCTTAACACAGATACGCAGTATTTT. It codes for CATPAGGLNTDTQYF.

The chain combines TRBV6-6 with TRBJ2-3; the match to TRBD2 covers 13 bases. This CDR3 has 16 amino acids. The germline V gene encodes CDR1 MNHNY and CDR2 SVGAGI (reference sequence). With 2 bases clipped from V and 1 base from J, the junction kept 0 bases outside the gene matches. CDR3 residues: CASSYGLAGGTDTQYF. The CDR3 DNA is TGTGCCAGCAGTTACGGACTAGCGGGGGGCACAGATACGCAGTATTTT.

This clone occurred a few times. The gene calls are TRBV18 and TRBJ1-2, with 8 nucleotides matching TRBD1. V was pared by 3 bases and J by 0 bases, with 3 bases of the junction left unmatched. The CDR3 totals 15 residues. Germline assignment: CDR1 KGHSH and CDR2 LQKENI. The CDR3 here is CASSPGTGSNYGYTF. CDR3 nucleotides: TGTGCCAGCTCACCTGGGACAGGATCTAACTATGGCTACACCTTC.

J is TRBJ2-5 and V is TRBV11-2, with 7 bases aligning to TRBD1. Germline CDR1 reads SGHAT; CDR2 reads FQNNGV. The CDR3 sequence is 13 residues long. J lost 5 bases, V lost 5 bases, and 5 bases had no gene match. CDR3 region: CASSRDRWETQYF. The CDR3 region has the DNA TGTGCCAGCAGCCGGGACAGATGGGAGACCCAGTACTTC. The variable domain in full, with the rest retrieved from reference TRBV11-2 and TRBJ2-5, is EAGVAQSPRYKIIEKRQSVAFWCNPISGHATLYWYQQILGQGPKLLIQFQNNGVVDDSQLPKDRFSAERLKGVDSTLKIQPAKLEDSAVYLCASSRDRWETQYFGPGTRLLVL.

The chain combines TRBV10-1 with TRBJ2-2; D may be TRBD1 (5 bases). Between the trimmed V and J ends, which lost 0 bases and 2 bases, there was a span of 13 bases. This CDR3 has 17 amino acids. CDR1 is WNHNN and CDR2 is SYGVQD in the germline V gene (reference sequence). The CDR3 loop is CASSESGRAVNTGELFF. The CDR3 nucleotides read TGCGCCAGCAGTGAGTCCGGCAGGGCCGTCAACACCGGGGAGCTGTTTTTT.

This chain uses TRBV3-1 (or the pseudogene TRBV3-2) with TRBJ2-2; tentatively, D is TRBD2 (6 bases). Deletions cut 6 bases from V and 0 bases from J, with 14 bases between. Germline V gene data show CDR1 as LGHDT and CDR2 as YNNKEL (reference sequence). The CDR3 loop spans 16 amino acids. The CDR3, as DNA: TGTGCCAGCAGTTTCGGGGGAACCTCGAACACCGGGGAGCTGTTTTTT. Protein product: CASSFGGTSNTGELFF.

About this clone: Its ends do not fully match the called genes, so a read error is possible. The chain's CDR3 is CASSLGGPYNEQFF. CDR3 coding DNA: TGTGCTAGCAGCTTGGGTGGGCCCTACAATGAGCAGTTCTTC. The V gene is TRBV7-7, the J gene TRBJ2-1; D gene unclear. CDR1 SSHAT and CDR2 FNYEAQ come from the germline V gene (reference sequence). The CDR3 length is 14 residues.

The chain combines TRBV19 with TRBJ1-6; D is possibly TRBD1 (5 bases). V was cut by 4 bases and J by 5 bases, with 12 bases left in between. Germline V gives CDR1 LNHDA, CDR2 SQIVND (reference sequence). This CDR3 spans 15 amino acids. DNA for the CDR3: TGTGCCAGTAGTAGGGAAGGGGCCCATAATTCACCCCTCCACTTT. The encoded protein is CASSREGAHNSPLHF.

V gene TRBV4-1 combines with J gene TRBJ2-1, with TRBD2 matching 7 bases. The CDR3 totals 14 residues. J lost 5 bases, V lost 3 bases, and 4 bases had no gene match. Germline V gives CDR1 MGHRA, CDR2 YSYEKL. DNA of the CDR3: TGCGCCAGCAGCCACCTAGCGGTGAACAATGAGCAGTTCTTC. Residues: CASSHLAVNNEQFF.

CDR3 DNA: TGCGCCAGCAGCTCACCAACCAGGGGGCGGAAACAAGAGACCCAGTACTTC. Translation gives CASSSPTRGRKQETQYF. The chain employs TRBV5-1 and TRBJ2-5; 8 nucleotides match TRBD1. Germline CDR1 is SGHRS and CDR2 is YFSETQ. The CDR3 extends over 17 amino acids. V was pared by 3 bases and J by 2 bases, with 12 bases of the junction left unmatched.

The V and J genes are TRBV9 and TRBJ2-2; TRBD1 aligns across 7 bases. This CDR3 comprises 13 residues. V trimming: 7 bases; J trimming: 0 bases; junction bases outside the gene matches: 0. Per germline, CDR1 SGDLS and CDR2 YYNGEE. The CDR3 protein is CASGQANTGELFF. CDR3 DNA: TGTGCCAGCGGACAGGCGAACACCGGGGAGCTGTTTTTT.

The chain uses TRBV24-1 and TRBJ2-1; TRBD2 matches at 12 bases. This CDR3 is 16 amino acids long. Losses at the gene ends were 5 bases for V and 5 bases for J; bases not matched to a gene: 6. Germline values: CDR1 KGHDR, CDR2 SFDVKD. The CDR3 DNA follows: TGTGCCACCAGTGCTGGGACTAGCGGGCCCCACAATGAGCAGTTCTTC. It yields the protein CATSAGTSGPHNEQFF.

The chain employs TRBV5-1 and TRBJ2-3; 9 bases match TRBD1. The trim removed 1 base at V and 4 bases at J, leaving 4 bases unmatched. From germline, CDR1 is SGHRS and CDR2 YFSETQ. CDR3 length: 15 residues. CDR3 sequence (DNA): TGCGCCAGCAGCTTGTCGGACAGGGGTGCAGATACGCAGTATTTT. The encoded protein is CASSLSDRGADTQYF.

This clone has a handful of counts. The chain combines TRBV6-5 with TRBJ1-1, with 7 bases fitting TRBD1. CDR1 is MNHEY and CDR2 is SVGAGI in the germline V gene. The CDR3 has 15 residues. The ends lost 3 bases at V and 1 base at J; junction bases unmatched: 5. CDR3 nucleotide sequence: TGTGCCAGCAGTTATTCCCGGACAGGGAACACTGAAGCTTTCTTT. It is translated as CASSYSRTGNTEAFF.

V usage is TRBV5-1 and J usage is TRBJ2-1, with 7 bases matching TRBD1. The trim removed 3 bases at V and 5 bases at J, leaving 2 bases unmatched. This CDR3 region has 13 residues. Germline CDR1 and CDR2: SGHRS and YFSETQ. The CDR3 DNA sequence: TGCGCCAGCAGCTCGGACAGGAACAATGAGCAGTTCTTC. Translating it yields CASSSDRNNEQFF.

The CDR3 bases are TGTGCCAGCAGCGCGTTGAAAACAGGGCAGAATTCACCCCTCCACTTT. It is translated as CASSALKTGQNSPLHF. The rearrangement links TRBV9 to TRBJ1-6, with D tentatively TRBD1 (6 bases). Trimming stripped 3 bases from V and 7 bases from J, with 17 bases between. CDR3 size: 16 residues. CDR1 and CDR2 (germline): SGDLS, YYNGEE.

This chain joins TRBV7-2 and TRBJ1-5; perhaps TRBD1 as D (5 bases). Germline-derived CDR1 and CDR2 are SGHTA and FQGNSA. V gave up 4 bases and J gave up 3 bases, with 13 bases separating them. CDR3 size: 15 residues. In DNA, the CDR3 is TGTGCCAGCAGCTCCAACCGGGGGAACAATCAGCCCCAGCATTTT. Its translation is CASSSNRGNNQPQHF. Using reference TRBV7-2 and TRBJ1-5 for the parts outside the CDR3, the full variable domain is GAGVSQSPSNKVTEKGKDVELRCDPISGHTALYWYRQSLGQGLEFLIYFQGNSAPDKSGLPSDRFSAERTGGSVSTLTIQRTQQEDSAVYLCASSSNRGNNQPQHFGDGTRLSIL.

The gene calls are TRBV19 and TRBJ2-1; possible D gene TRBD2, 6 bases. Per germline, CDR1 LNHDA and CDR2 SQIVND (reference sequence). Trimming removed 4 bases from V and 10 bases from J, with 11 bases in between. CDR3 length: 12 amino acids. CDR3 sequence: CASSTLAGEQFF. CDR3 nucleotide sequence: TGTGCCAGTAGTACCCTCGCGGGGGAGCAGTTCTTC.

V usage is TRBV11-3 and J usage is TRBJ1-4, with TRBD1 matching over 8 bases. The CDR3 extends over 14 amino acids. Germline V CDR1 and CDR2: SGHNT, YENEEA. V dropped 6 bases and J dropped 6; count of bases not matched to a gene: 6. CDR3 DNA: TGTGCCAGCAGACCGACAGGGGCGGATGAAAAACTGTTTTTT. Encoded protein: CASRPTGADEKLFF.

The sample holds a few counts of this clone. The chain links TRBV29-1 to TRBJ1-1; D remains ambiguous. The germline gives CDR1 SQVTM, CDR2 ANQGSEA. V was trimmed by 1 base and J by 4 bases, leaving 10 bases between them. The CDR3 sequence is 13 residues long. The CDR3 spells CSVEGTARTEAFF. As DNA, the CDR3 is TGCAGCGTTGAAGGGACTGCCCGCACTGAAGCTTTCTTT.

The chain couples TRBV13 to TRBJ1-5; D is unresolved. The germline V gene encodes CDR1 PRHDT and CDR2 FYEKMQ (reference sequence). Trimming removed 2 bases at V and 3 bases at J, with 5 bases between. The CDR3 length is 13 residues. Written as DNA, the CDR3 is TGTGCCAGCAGCTTAAACACCAATCAGCCCCAGCATTTT. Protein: CASSLNTNQPQHF.

CDR3 sequence reads: CASSEQGAQPQHF. Written as DNA, the CDR3 is TGTGCCAGTAGCGAACAGGGCGCTCAGCCCCAGCATTTT. The chain recombines TRBV19 with TRBJ1-5; TRBD1 might be the D (6 bases). V gave up 6 bases and J gave up 6 bases, with 12 bases separating them. CDR3 length equals 13 residues. Germline lookup yields CDR1 LNHDA and CDR2 SQIVND (reference sequence). Together with reference TRBV19 and TRBJ1-5, the CDR3 gives the full variable domain: DGGITQSPKYLFRKEGQNVTLSCEQNLNHDAMYWYRQDPGQGLRLIYYSQIVNDFQKGDIAEGYSVSREKKESFPLTVTSAQKNPTAFYLCASSEQGAQPQHFGDGTRLSIL.

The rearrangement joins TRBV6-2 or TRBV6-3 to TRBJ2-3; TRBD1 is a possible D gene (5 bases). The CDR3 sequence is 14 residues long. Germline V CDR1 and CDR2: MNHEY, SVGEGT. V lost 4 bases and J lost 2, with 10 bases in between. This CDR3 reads CASSWGGTTDTQYF. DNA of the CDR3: TGTGCCAGCAGTTGGGGCGGCACCACAGATACGCAGTATTTT.

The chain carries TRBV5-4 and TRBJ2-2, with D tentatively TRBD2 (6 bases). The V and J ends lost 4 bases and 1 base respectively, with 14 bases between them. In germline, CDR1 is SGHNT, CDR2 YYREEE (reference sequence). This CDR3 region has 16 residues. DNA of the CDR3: TGTGCCAGCAGCCCACGTTGGGACTTGAACACCGGGGAGCTGTTTTTT. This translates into CASSPRWDLNTGELFF. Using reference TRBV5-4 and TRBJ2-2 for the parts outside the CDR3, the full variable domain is ETGVTQSPTHLIKTRGQQVTLRCSSQSGHNTVSWYQQALGQGPQFIFQYYREEENGRGNFPPRFSGLQFPNYSSELNVNALELDDSALYLCASSPRWDLNTGELFFGEGSRLTVL.

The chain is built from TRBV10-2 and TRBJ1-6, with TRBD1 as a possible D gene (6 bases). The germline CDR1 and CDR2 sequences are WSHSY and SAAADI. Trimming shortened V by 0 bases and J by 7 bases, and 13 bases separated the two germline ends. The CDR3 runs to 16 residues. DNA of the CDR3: TGCGCCAGCAGTGAGTCATTAGGACAGAGAAATTCACCCCTCCACTTT. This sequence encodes CASSESLGQRNSPLHF.